This T cell receptor beta chain was found in a study of OX40 agonist ivuxolimab in advanced cancers. Study background: As their treatment, patients were administered ivuxolimab, an agonistic anti-OX40 (CD134) antibody. In this trial design, patients received ivuxolimab intravenously at 0.01 to 10 mg/kg every 2 weeks.

Sequenced by immunoSEQ multiplex PCR; TCRdb stores in-frame clones only, minus some. The table lists tens of thousands of clones, around four fifths of them singletons. This clone was seen just once. Its cognate antigen is unknown. Study-wide points: Clones of CD4+ and CD8+ blood T cells grew by week 6 at doses of 0.1 to 3.0 mg/kg. Relative to CD4+ cells, CD8+ T cells on average had more expanded clones.

The CDR3 is 16 amino acids. Germline V gene sequence: CDR1 MNHEY, CDR2 SMNVEV (reference sequence). Deletions cut 5 bases from V and 2 bases from J, with 16 bases between. This chain joins TRBV27 and TRBJ1-5, with D possibly TRBD1 on 6 matching bases. Sequenced material: CD4+ or CD8+ T cells sorted from blood, taken in a trial of the OX40 agonist ivuxolimab. This clonotype was obtained from an adult with an advanced solid tumor such as melanoma, head and neck, liver or kidney cancer. CDR3 protein: CASSRYTGSGNQPQHF. The CDR3 nucleotides are TGTGCCAGCAGTCGATATACAGGGTCGGGCAATCAGCCCCAGCATTTT.